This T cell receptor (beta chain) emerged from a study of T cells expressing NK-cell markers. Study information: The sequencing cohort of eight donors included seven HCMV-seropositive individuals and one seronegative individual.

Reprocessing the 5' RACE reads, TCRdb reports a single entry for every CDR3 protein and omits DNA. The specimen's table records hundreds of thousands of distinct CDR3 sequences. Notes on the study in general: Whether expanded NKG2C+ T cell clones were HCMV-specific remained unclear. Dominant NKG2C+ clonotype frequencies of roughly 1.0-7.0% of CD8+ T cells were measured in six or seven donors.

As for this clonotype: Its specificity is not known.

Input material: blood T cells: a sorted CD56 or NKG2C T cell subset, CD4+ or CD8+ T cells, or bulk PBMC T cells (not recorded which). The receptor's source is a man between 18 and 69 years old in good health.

CDR3 sequence: CASSYNYAAGHPNSPLHF. The chain links TRBV11-1 to TRBJ1-6; TCRdb selects TRBD1, and the lack of DNA leaves this call unchecked. CDR1 is SGHAT and CDR2 is FQDESV in the germline V gene (reference sequence). This CDR3 has 18 residues.